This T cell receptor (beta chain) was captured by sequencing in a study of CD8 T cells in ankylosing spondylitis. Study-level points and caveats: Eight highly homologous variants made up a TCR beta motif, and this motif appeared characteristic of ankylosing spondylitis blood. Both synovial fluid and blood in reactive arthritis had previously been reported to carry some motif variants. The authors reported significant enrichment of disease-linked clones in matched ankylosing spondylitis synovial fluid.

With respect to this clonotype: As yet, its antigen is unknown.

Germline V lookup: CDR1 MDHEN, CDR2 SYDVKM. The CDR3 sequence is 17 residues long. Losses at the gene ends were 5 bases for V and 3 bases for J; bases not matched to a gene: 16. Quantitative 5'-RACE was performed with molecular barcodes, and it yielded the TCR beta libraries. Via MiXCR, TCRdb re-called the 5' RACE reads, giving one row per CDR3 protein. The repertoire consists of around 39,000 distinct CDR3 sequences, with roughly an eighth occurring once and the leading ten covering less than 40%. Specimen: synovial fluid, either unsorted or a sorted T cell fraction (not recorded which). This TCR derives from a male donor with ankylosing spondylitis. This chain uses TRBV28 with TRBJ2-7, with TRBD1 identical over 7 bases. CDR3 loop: CASSQTPSRDRHYEQYF. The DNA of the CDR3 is TGTGCCAGCAGTCAAACACCCAGCCGGGACAGACACTACGAGCAGTACTTC.